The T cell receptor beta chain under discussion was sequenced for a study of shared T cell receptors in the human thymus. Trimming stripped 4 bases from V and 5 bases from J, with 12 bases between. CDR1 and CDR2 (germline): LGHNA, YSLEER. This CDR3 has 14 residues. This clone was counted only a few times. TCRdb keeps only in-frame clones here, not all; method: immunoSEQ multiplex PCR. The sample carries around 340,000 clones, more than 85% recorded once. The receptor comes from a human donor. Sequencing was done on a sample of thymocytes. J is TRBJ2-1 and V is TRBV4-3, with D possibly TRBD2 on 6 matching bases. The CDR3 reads CASSRDWGNNEQFF. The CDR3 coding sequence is TGCGCCAGCAGCCGGGACTGGGGGAACAATGAGCAGTTCTTC.